The 6 T cell receptor beta chains below all came from one sample that was sequenced in a study of cytomegalovirus exposure and HLA in healthy donors. The study ran its PCR with 60 Vbeta and 13 Jbeta primers. Measured with immunoSEQ multiplex PCR; TCRdb has only the in-frame clones, and not every one. The ten most abundant clones cover 3% to 4.5% of a sample with tens of thousands of clones. Material: PBMCs. These TCRs come from a young man in good health and CMV-seropositive.

On this clone itself: The sample contains more than one DNA sequence encoding this CDR3. The chain employs TRBV5-4 and TRBJ2-5, with D unclear. The germline CDR1 and CDR2 sequences are SGHNT and YYREEE (reference sequence). The CDR3 extends over 11 amino acids. Trimming took 3 bases from V and 2 from J, leaving 2 bases between them. This chain's CDR3 is CASSSQETQYF. In DNA, the CDR3 is TGTGCCAGCAGCTCACAAGAGACCCAGTACTTC.

The rearrangement joins TRBV7-9 to TRBJ2-7, with unresolved D. The CDR3 extends over 14 amino acids. Germline-derived CDR1 and CDR2 are SEHNR and FQNEAQ (reference sequence). V was trimmed by 1 base and J by 3 bases, leaving 10 bases between them. The CDR3 protein is CASSLVGTYYEQYF. The CDR3 bases are TGTGCCAGCAGCTTAGTTGGTACCTACTACGAGCAGTACTTC. Complete variable domain (other parts from reference TRBV7-9 and TRBJ2-7): DTGVSQNPRHKITKRGQNVTFRCDPISEHNRLYWYRQTLGQGPEFLTYFQNEAQLEKSRLLSDRFSAERPKGSFSTLEIQRTEQGDSAMYLCASSLVGTYYEQYFGPGTRLTVT.

This chain joins TRBV30 and TRBJ1-2, with a weak D call TRBD1 (6 bases). There are 12 residues in the CDR3. The V gene lost 4 bases and the J gene lost 8 bases, with 14 bases spanning the gap. Germline values: CDR1 GTSNPN, CDR2 SVGIG (reference sequence). The CDR3 DNA follows: TGTGCCTGGACTCGGGGGGGGCGAGGCTACACCTTC. Protein product: CAWTRGGRGYTF.

The rearrangement uses TRBV7-2 and TRBJ2-1, with 10 bases lining up with TRBD2. The V segment lost 6 bases and the J segment 4 bases; nucleotides outside the gene matches: 3. In germline, CDR1 is SGHTA, CDR2 FQGNSA. The CDR3 is 14 residues long. CDR3 sequence (DNA): TGTGCCAGCAGACTAGCGGGGAATTACAATGAGCAGTTCTTC. Amino acids: CASRLAGNYNEQFF.

This chain joins TRBV19 and TRBJ1-1; TRBD1 might be the D (5 bases). V was shortened by 5 bases and J by 0 bases, with 25 bases between the two germline ends. Germline CDR1 is LNHDA and CDR2 is SQIVND (reference sequence). This CDR3 spans 19 amino acids. CDR3: CASSPRSGGNKRVNTEAFF. DNA of the CDR3: TGTGCCAGTAGTCCAAGGAGCGGGGGGAACAAAAGGGTGAACACTGAAGCTTTCTTT.

The chain joins TRBV13 to TRBJ1-4; 10 bases match TRBD1. The CDR3 totals 13 residues. Germline V gene sequence: CDR1 PRHDT, CDR2 FYEKMQ (reference sequence). V was pared by 9 bases and J by 7 bases, with 5 bases of the junction left unmatched. This CDR3 reads CASSGTGAEKLFF. For the CDR3, the DNA is TGTGCCAGTTCCGGGACAGGGGCTGAAAAACTGTTTTTT.